This T cell receptor (beta chain) was retrieved from a study of cytomegalovirus exposure and HLA in healthy donors (dated by TCRdb to about 2017). With regard to the full study: The 500 to 800 repertoires of the first cohort and the 95 to 150 validation repertoires were produced on the same platform, according to a later analysis. To predict cytomegalovirus infection status, the study brought together high-throughput TCR immunosequencing, statistical association of individual TCRs with disease status, and machine learning. The study was designed to test whether signatures of past pathogen exposure could be identified by cataloging public T cell receptors. Along with the roughly 700-subject first cohort, a separate validation cohort of over 90 different subjects was used.

The receptor library was made with the immunoSEQ multiplex PCR assay. Per the source publication's procedure: To diagnose cytomegalovirus status from the catalog of TCR beta chain sequences, a statistical classification framework was built. In TCRdb, the immuneACCESS table is reduced to in-frame sequences with V and J assigned. These tables do not hold every clone; where another copy was compared, an unresolved V gene accounts for under half, and the others remain unexplained. The DNA gave D and trimming, while V, J and clone size come from that table. The sample table lists 200,000 to 250,000 clones, about nine tenths of them with a count of one. The biggest ten clones account for roughly 1% of the sample. Based on the germline V gene (reference sequence), the CDR1 and CDR2 sequences are MNHEY and SMNVEV. There are 14 amino acids in the CDR3, from cysteine to phenylalanine inclusive. Only CDR3 DNA is held: 42 bases, read in frame from base 1. At the junction V is shortened by 2 bases and J by 2 bases, with 9 bases in between.

This clone is a singleton in its sample. The specificity of this receptor is unknown. No quality values exist for individual bases; no much larger clone is one base distant. Donors formed part of the validation cohort, which comprised fewer than 150 subjects and was distinct from the first cohort of over 500 subjects. Overall results and qualifications from the work: Cytomegalovirus status was reported to be diagnosed by the classifier with high specificity and sensitivity in both the original and validation cohorts. Three of the identified cytomegalovirus-associated TCR beta chains were confirmed in vitro to be specific for cytomegalovirus antigens. A later analysis found that TCRs clustered in the first cohort also tended to co-occur in the roughly 120 validation repertoires, with approximately 95% of cluster scores above 0. Across donors, most TCR sequences were observed very rarely, whereas some public TCRs were present in many individuals. The validation cohort had no HLA typing available for a later analysis, so co-occurrence within that cohort was assessed over all 120 or so repertoires. The study gave a list of under 200 TCR beta chains associated with cytomegalovirus. It was suggested by the authors that the approach could potentially be generalized to other disease states and immunological phenotypes.

Material for sequencing was PBMCs. The receptor's source is a woman in her late teens or twenties in good health and CMV-seronegative. Rearrangement joined TRBV27 to TRBJ1-1; there is no confident call for the D gene. The nucleotides are TGTGCCAGCAGTTTAGGGCAGGCCAACACTGAAGCTTTCTTT. Its product reads: CASSLGQANTEAFF.